This entry lists 5 T cell receptor beta chains sequenced from one sample in a study of blood T cells in healthy people across ages. A second PCR, run for about 6 to 11 cycles, used a sample-barcoded 5' primer plus a J-beta primer mix. TCRdb re-analysed the 5' RACE reads in MiXCR, keeping a single row per CDR3 protein. In the table there are about 1.5 million distinct CDR3 sequences, approximately 39% of which are singletons. Source material: blood. These receptors were obtained from a woman aged 18-29 years in good health.

The chain uses TRBV7-9 and TRBJ1-4, with 8 bases aligning to TRBD1. V lost 4 bases, J lost 3 bases, and 7 bases stayed unmatched. This CDR3 has 16 residues. CDR1 and CDR2 from the germline V gene are SEHNR and FQNEAQ (reference sequence). The CDR3 sequence: CASSSTGEFSNEKLFF. The CDR3, as DNA: TGTGCCAGCAGCTCGACAGGGGAATTCTCTAATGAAAAACTGTTTTTT.

This clonotype showed up just a few times. The CDR3 loop reads CSAPWGVQNYGYTF. DNA for the CDR3: TGCAGTGCCCCGTGGGGGGTACAAAACTATGGCTACACCTTC. The chain has TRBV20-1 and TRBJ1-2, with TRBD1 as a possible D gene (5 bases). Trimming cost V 6 bases and J 2 bases, with 16 bases left between them. The CDR3 is made up of 14 amino acids. Germline V gene lookup returns CDR1 DFQATT and CDR2 SNEGSKA (reference sequence).

The rearrangement links TRBV10-3 to TRBJ2-7; no firm D call. This CDR3 comprises 13 residues. V shed 3 bases and J shed 1 base, with 7 bases lying between them. Per the germline V gene, CDR1 is ENHRY and CDR2 is SYGVKD. The DNA for the CDR3 is TGTGCCATCAGTGATTCTGTTTCCTACGAGCAGTACTTC. Amino acids: CAISDSVSYEQYF.

The chain uses TRBV20-1 and TRBJ1-5, with a weak D call TRBD1 (5 bases). Trimming cost V 6 bases and J 5 bases, with 14 bases left between them. Germline V CDR1 and CDR2: DFQATT, SNEGSKA (reference sequence). This CDR3 has 13 amino acids. For the CDR3, the DNA is TGCAGTGCCGTCGCGGGGGTCGATCAGCCCCAGCATTTT. Translating gives CSAVAGVDQPQHF.

Only a few counts were recorded for this clonotype. V and J are TRBV7-9 and TRBJ1-1; no clear D. This CDR3 contains 11 residues. Germline CDR1 is SEHNR and CDR2 is FQNEAQ (reference sequence). Trimming took 5 bases from V and 8 from J, leaving 9 bases between them. The CDR3 DNA reads TGTGCCAGCAGCCCCCTGACAGAAGCTTTCTTT. This gives the protein CASSPLTEAFF.